The TCR beta chain under discussion was sequenced for a study of cytomegalovirus exposure and HLA in healthy donors. Study results and limitations: The study found most TCR sequences rare, yet found some public TCRs in many donors. Testing in vitro showed a few CMV-associated chains specific for CMV antigens. Reports showed the classifier diagnosing cytomegalovirus status with high specificity and sensitivity.

The method was immunoSEQ multiplex PCR; TCRdb's version includes in-frame clones alone and lacks a portion of them. This table has 55,000 to 70,000 clones, around 92% appearing once. It was the approximately 130-subject validation cohort, separate from the roughly 700-subject first cohort, to which the donors belonged. In regard to this clone: Its cognate antigen is unknown.

CDR1 SGHAT and CDR2 FQDESV come from the germline V gene (reference sequence). The V segment lost 6 bases and the J segment 5 bases; nucleotides outside the gene matches: 8. The length of the CDR3 is 17 residues. This clonotype originated in a man younger than 35 in good health and CMV-seropositive. Sequenced material: PBMCs. V gene TRBV11-1 combines with J gene TRBJ2-1, with 15 bases lining up with TRBD2. For the CDR3, the DNA is TGTGCCAGCAGATTGGGACTAGCGGGGGGACTTCACAATGAGCAGTTCTTC. This sequence encodes CASRLGLAGGLHNEQFF. Variable domain in full (rest from reference TRBV11-1 and TRBJ2-1): EAEVAQSPRYKITEKSQAVAFWCDPISGHATLYWYRQILGQGPELLVQFQDESVVDDSQLPKDRFSAERLKGVDSTLKIQPAELGDSAMYLCASRLGLAGGLHNEQFFGPGTRLTVL.